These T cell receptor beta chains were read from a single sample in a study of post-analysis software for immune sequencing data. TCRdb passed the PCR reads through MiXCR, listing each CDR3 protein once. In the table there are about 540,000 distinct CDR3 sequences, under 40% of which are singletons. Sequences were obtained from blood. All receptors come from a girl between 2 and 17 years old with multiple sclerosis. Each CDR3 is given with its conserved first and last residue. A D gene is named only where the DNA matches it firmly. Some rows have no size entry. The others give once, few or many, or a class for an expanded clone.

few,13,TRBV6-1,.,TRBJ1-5,TGTGCCAGCAGCTACCGGAGCAATCAGCCCCAGCATTTT,CASSYRSNQPQHF
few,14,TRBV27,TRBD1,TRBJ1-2,TGTGCCAGCAGTTTATTGGGACAGGGCTATGGCTACACCTTC,CASSLLGQGYGYTF
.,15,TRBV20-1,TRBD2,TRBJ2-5,TGCAGTGCTAGTAGGGCCCAGCGGGGGGCAGAGACCCAGTACTTC,CSASRAQRGAETQYF
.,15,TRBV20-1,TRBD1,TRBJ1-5,TGCAGTGCTAGCTCGGGACAGGGCCACAATCAGCCCCAGCATTTT,CSASSGQGHNQPQHF
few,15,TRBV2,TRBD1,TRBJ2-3,TGTGCCAGCAAAAGGTGGACAGGGGGCACAGATACGCAGTATTTT,CASKRWTGGTDTQYF
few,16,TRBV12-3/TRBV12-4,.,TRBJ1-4,TGTGCCAGCAGCCTCCGGGCCATCAAGAGCGGTGAAAAACTGTTTTTT,CASSLRAIKSGEKLFF
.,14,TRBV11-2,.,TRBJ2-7,TGTGCCAGCAGTTCAACGGGACACCTCTACGAGCAGTACTTC,CASSSTGHLYEQYF
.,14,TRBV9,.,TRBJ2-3,TGTGCCAGCAGCGTATTCATAGGGACAGATACGCAGTATTTT,CASSVFIGTDTQYF
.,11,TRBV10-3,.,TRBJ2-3,TGTGCCATCACTGCGGCAGATACGCAGTATTTT,CAITAADTQYF
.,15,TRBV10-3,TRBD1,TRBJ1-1,TGTGCCATCAACAGGGGGGCGGAGAGAAACACTGAAGCTTTCTTT,CAINRGAERNTEAFF
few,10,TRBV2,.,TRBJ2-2,TGTGCCAGCAGTCTCGGGGAGCTGTTTTTT,CASSLGELFF
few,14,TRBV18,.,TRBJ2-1,TGTGCCAGCTCACCACGTTCAAGCATACATGAGCAGTTCTTC,CASSPRSSIHEQFF
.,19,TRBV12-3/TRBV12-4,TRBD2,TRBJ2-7,TGTGCCAGCAGGGCCTCCGGAGGGTGGTCTAGCGGGTTCTCCTACGAGCAGTACTTC,CASRASGGWSSGFSYEQYF
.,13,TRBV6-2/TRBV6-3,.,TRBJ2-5,TGTGCCAGCAGTTGGACCGACGGAGAGACCCAGTACTTC,CASSWTDGETQYF
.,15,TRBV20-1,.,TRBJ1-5,TGCAGTGCTAAGTTTGGTCGGCAGGGCAATCAGCCCCAGCATTTT,CSAKFGRQGNQPQHF
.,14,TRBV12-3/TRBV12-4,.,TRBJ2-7,TGTGCCAGCGGCAGGGACGCCCTCCCCTACGAGCAGTACTTC,CASGRDALPYEQYF
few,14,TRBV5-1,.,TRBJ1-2,TGCGCCAGCAGCTTGGGAGAGGCCAACTATGGCTACACCTTC,CASSLGEANYGYTF
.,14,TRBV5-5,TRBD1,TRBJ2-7,TGTGCCAGCAGCGGTGGACAGGCTTTATACGAGCAGTACTTC,CASSGGQALYEQYF
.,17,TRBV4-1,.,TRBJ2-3,TGCGCCAGCAGCCAAGACTCTGCGGCGTGGACCACAGATACGCAGTATTTT,CASSQDSAAWTTDTQYF
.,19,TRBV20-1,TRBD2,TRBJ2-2,TGCAGTGCCCGAGGACTAGCGGGGGCCGGTACCGCGAACACCGGGGAGCTGTTTTTT,CSARGLAGAGTANTGELFF
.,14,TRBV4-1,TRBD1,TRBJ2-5,TGCGCCAGCAGCCAAGCGGGACAGCAAGAGACCCAGTACTTC,CASSQAGQQETQYF
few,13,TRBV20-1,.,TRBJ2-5,TGCAGTGCCAGAGGAGGAGGGAGGGAGACCCAGTACTTC,CSARGGGRETQYF
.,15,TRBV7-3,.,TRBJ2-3,TGTGCCAGCAGCTTAATTGGGGAAAGCACAGATACGCAGTATTTT,CASSLIGESTDTQYF
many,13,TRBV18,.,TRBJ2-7,TGTGCCAGCTCACGCGATGACTCCTACGAGCAGTACTTC,CASSRDDSYEQYF
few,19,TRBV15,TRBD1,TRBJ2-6,TGTGCCACCAGACTACCGGGGACAGGGAGGCACTCTGGGGCCAACGTCCTGACTTTC,CATRLPGTGRHSGANVLTF
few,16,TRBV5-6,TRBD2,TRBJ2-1,TGTGCCAGCAGCCCTCGGCTAGCGGGGGGCTACAATGAGCAGTTCTTC,CASSPRLAGGYNEQFF
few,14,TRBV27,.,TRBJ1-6,TGTGCCAGCAGGTCGGGCTCCTATAATTCACCCCTCCACTTT,CASRSGSYNSPLHF
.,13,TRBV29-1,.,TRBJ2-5,TGCAGCGTGCAACGGGGGGCCCAAGAGACCCAGTACTTC,CSVQRGAQETQYF
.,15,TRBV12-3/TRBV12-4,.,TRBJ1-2,TGTGCCAGCAGTTTACAGGGTCAAGCTAACTATGGCTACACCTTC,CASSLQGQANYGYTF
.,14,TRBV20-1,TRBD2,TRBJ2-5,TGCAGTGCTATGATGAGCGGGGGGAAGGAGACCCAGTACTTC,CSAMMSGGKETQYF
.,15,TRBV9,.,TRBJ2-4,TGTGCCAGCAGCGTAGCAGACACCCCCAAAAACATTCGGTACTTC,CASSVADTPKNIRYF
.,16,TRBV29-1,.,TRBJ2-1,TGCAGCGTTGAAGATCCTGCAGGGGCTACGTACAATGAGCAGTTCTTC,CSVEDPAGATYNEQFF
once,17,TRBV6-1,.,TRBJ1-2,TGTGCCAGCAGTGAACGCGTCTGGGGAAGTAGAAACTATGGCTACACCTTC,CASSERVWGSRNYGYTF
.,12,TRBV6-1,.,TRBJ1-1,TGTGCCAGCAGCGCAGGGGTGACTGAAGCTTTCTTT,CASSAGVTEAFF
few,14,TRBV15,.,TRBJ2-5,TGTGCCACCAGCAGGGACTTACCGATGGAGACCCAGTACTTC,CATSRDLPMETQYF
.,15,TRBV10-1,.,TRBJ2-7,TGCGCCAGCAGTGACGGCCATGTCGAATCCCCCGAGCAGTACTTC,CASSDGHVESPEQYF
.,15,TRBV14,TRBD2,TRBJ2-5,TGTGCCAGCAGCCAAGTGACGGGGGGGGCAGAGACCCAGTACTTC,CASSQVTGGAETQYF
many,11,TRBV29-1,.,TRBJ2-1,TGCAGCGTTGAACTTGACAATGAGCAGTTCTTC,CSVELDNEQFF
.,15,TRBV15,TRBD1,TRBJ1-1,TGTGCCACCAGCCCAGACAGGGGACGAGGGACTGAAGCTTTCTTT,CATSPDRGRGTEAFF
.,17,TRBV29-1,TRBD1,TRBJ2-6,TGCAGCGTCTATCTGGGGACAGGGGGCTCTGGGGCCAACGTCCGGACTTTC,CSVYLGTGGSGANVRTF
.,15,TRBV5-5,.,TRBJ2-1,TGTGCCAGCAGTGCGGACGTAAGCTCCTACAATGAGCAGTTCTTC,CASSADVSSYNEQFF
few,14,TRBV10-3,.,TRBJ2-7,TGTGCCATCAGTGACTTAGACGGGAGCTACGAGCAGTACTTC,CAISDLDGSYEQYF
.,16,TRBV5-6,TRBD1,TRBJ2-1,TGTGCCAGCAGCACCAACGGGGGACAGGGTACCAATGAGCAGTTCTTC,CASSTNGGQGTNEQFF
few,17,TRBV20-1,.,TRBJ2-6,TGCAGTGCTAGAGTCGGACAGACCCTAACTGGGGCCAACGTCCTGACTTTC,CSARVGQTLTGANVLTF
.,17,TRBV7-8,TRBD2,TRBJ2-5,TGTGCCAGCAGCCCAGGGGGAATAGCGGGGGGCCAAGAGACCCAGTACTTC,CASSPGGIAGGQETQYF
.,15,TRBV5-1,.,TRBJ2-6,TGCGCCAGCAGCTTCGATCCCTCTGGGGCCAACGTCCTGACTTTC,CASSFDPSGANVLTF
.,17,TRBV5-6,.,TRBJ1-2,TGTGCCAGCAGCTTTGTAGCCAGGGAGGGGTTGGACTATGGCTACACCTTC,CASSFVAREGLDYGYTF
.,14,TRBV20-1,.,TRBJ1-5,TGCAGTGCTGGAGATGGGCCAAAAAATCAGCCCCAGCATTTT,CSAGDGPKNQPQHF
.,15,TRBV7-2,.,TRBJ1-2,TGTGCCAGCAGCCCCGGACAGCTTCCTAACTATGGCTACACCTTC,CASSPGQLPNYGYTF
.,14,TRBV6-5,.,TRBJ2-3,TGTGCCAGCAGCACCGGGACATTCTTGGATACGCAGTATTTT,CASSTGTFLDTQYF
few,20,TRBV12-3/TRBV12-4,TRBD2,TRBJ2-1,TGTGCCAGCAGTCCTCCTTGGGATACGGGGGGAATTTGGCCCTACAATGAGCAGTTCTTC,CASSPPWDTGGIWPYNEQFF
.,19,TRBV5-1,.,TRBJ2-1,TGCGCCAGCAGCTTGGTTGGCTCTAGTACGGCCATGGCCTACAATGAGCAGTTCTTC,CASSLVGSSTAMAYNEQFF
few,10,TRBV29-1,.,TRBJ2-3,TGCAGTGGATGGGCAGATACGCAGTATTTT,CSGWADTQYF
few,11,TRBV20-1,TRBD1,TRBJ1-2,TGCAGTTCCTTGACAGGGGGAGGCTACACCTTC,CSSLTGGGYTF
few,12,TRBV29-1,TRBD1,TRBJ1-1,TGCAGCGCTGGACAGGGTCGAACTGAAGCTTTCTTT,CSAGQGRTEAFF
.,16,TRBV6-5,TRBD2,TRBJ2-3,TGTGCCAGCAGCCCACTAGCGGGGGGGCGCGCAGATACGCAGTATTTT,CASSPLAGGRADTQYF
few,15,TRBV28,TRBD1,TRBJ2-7,TGTGCCAGCAGTGCCCCCGGACAGGGGTACTACGAGCAGTACTTC,CASSAPGQGYYEQYF